One and the same sample provided the 17 T cell receptor beta chains below, sequenced in a study of T cells in Graves' hyperthyroidism and ophthalmopathy. From RNA transcripts, TCR beta CDR3 regions were amplified. First-round RT-PCR of the TCR CDR3 relied on the HTBI primer set. TCRdb processed the multiplex PCR reads anew with MiXCR; each CDR3 protein has one entry. The table records nearly 250,000 distinct CDR3 sequences, 16% of them present only once. Sequencing was done on a sample of blood. All receptors derive from a woman aged 18-29 years with Graves' ophthalmopathy.

The V gene is TRBV3-1, the J gene TRBJ1-6, with 10 bases that match TRBD1. Trimming at V came to 4 bases and at J to 7 bases, leaving 7 bases not matched to a gene. This CDR3 has 16 residues. The germline V gene encodes CDR1 LGHDT and CDR2 YNNKEL (reference sequence). The CDR3 here is CASSPGTGAKNSPLHF. CDR3 coding DNA: TGTGCCAGCAGCCCGGGGACAGGGGCAAAGAATTCACCCCTCCACTTT.

This clonotype has ten or more counts. V and J are TRBV4-2 and TRBJ2-5, with TRBD2 matching over 7 bases. The CDR3 extends over 15 amino acids. Germline CDR1 and CDR2: LGHNA and YNFKEQ. V lost 1 base and J lost 3; bases outside the gene matches: 5. CDR3 DNA: TGTGCCAGCAGCCAAGTATCGCTAGCGGAAGAGACCCAGTACTTC. It codes for CASSQVSLAEETQYF.

J is TRBJ2-3 and V is TRBV18; D call uncertain. The germline V gene encodes CDR1 KGHSH and CDR2 LQKENI. The CDR3 covers 13 residues. The V end was cut by 3 bases, the J end by 9 bases, with 13 bases between. The CDR3 nucleotides are TGTGCCAGCTCACCTCGGACCTTCGACACGCAGTATTTT. Translating gives CASSPRTFDTQYF.

This clonotype was seen at least ten times. The chain uses TRBV5-1 and TRBJ1-4; no clear D. The CDR3 loop spans 14 amino acids. In germline, CDR1 is SGHRS, CDR2 YFSETQ. The ends were cut back, 7 bases at V and 0 bases at J, with 10 bases in the middle. The CDR3 spells CASRPGTTNEKLFF. The CDR3 region has the DNA TGCGCCAGCCGACCCGGAACAACTAATGAAAAACTGTTTTTT.

Ten or more counts support this clonotype. The chain employs TRBV11-2 and TRBJ2-7, with TRBD2 identical over 8 bases. Germline V gene sequence: CDR1 SGHAT, CDR2 FQNNGV. This CDR3 comprises 17 residues. V shed 1 base and J 0 bases; nucleotides not matched to a gene: 8. The chain's CDR3 is CASSLGAGDGSSYEQYF. The DNA for the CDR3 is TGTGCCAGCAGCTTAGGAGCGGGGGACGGGAGCTCCTACGAGCAGTACTTC.

This clonotype was picked up many times. The rearrangement uses TRBV6-2 or TRBV6-3 and TRBJ1-1; D gene uncertain. This CDR3 spans 15 amino acids. The ends were cut back, 4 bases at V and 3 bases at J, with 15 bases in the middle. CDR1 and CDR2 (germline): MNHEY, SVGEGT. The CDR3 sequence is CASSSPFGWDTEAFF. CDR3 coding DNA: TGTGCCAGCAGTTCCCCGTTTGGTTGGGACACTGAAGCTTTCTTT.

Many counts were recorded for this clonotype. One base away lies a much larger clone, so this may be a sequencing read error. The chain combines TRBV28 with TRBJ1-1; D might be TRBD1 (5 bases). This CDR3 region has 14 residues. CDR1 and CDR2 (germline): MDHEN, SYDVKM. With 7 bases removed from V and 6 bases from J, the gap between germline ends came to 18 bases. The CDR3 spells CASKTGTFRAEAFF. DNA for the CDR3: TGTGCCAGCAAAACCGGGACCTTTCGCGCTGAAGCTTTCTTT.

This clonotype turned up a few times. The V call is TRBV19, the J call TRBJ1-1, with TRBD1 matching 7 bases. The J segment lost 4 bases and the V segment lost 6 bases, leaving 11 bases of the junction unmatched. CDR1 is LNHDA, CDR2 SQIVND, per germline (reference sequence). The CDR3 is 15 residues long. The CDR3 coding sequence is TGTGCCAGTAGCTATGACAGGGCCCGAATCACTGAAGCTTTCTTT. Protein: CASSYDRARITEAFF.

This clonotype was observed many times. The chain is built from TRBV20-1 and TRBJ1-1; tentatively, D is TRBD1 (5 bases). The CDR3 has 15 residues. Germline V gene lookup returns CDR1 DFQATT and CDR2 SNEGSKA (reference sequence). Trimming took off 3 bases at V and 1 base at J, with 15 bases between the two ends. Written as DNA, the CDR3 is TGCAGTGCTAGCCAACCCGGGACGGCGAACACTGAAGCTTTCTTT. Amino acids: CSASQPGTANTEAFF.

The chain combines TRBV4-2 with TRBJ1-2, with 8 bases identical to TRBD1. The CDR3 is made up of 18 amino acids. Unmatched junction bases numbered 11, after V lost 0 bases and J lost 2 bases. The germline V gene encodes CDR1 LGHNA and CDR2 YNFKEQ. As DNA, the CDR3 is TGTGCCAGCAGCCAAGAGGCCGCGGGACAGGCCTTCAACTATGGCTACACCTTC. This sequence encodes CASSQEAAGQAFNYGYTF.

V is TRBV7-2 and J is TRBJ1-1; 10 bases fit TRBD1. Looked up from germline, CDR1 is SGHTA and CDR2 is FQGNSA. The CDR3 is made up of 14 amino acids. Losses at the gene ends were 7 bases for V and 5 bases for J; bases not matched to a gene: 7. In DNA form, the CDR3 reads TGTGCCAGCAAGGGGACAGGGGTACGAACTGAAGCTTTCTTT. Residues: CASKGTGVRTEAFF. Filled out from reference TRBV7-2 and TRBJ1-1, the complete variable domain reads GAGVSQSPSNKVTEKGKDVELRCDPISGHTALYWYRQSLGQGLEFLIYFQGNSAPDKSGLPSDRFSAERTGGSVSTLTIQRTQQEDSAVYLCASKGTGVRTEAFFGQGTRLTVV.

The gene calls are TRBV11-2 and TRBJ2-1; D gene ambiguous. The V end lost 5 bases, the J end lost 0 bases, and 17 bases lay between the germline ends. The CDR3 totals 17 residues. Germline V gives CDR1 SGHAT, CDR2 FQNNGV. The CDR3 region has the DNA TGTGCCAGCAGCCTAAGAATTACACTCCGCTCCTACAATGAGCAGTTCTTC. Encoded protein: CASSLRITLRSYNEQFF.

This clonotype has only a few counts. This chain joins TRBV19 and TRBJ2-2; D is unresolved. This CDR3 is 16 amino acids long. V lost 1 base and J 5 bases, leaving 14 bases between the germline ends. The germline V gene has CDR1 LNHDA and CDR2 SQIVND (reference sequence). In nucleotides, the CDR3 is TGTGCCAGTAGTATAGGGCACGCCAGGTTAACCGGGGAGCTGTTTTTT. Protein: CASSIGHARLTGELFF. The variable domain in full, completed from reference TRBV19 and TRBJ2-2, reads DGGITQSPKYLFRKEGQNVTLSCEQNLNHDAMYWYRQDPGQGLRLIYYSQIVNDFQKGDIAEGYSVSREKKESFPLTVTSAQKNPTAFYLCASSIGHARLTGELFFGEGSRLTVL.

This clonotype was counted many times. The chain recombines TRBV7-2 with TRBJ2-7; perhaps TRBD2 as D (6 bases). The CDR3 totals 15 residues. CDR1 is SGHTA, CDR2 FQGNSA, per germline. Trimming pared 2 bases from V and 3 bases from J, leaving 14 bases between. CDR3: CASSLLGSAGYEQYF. CDR3 bases: TGTGCCAGCAGCTTACTCGGATCAGCGGGCTACGAGCAGTACTTC.

This clonotype came up many times. This chain joins TRBV20-1 and TRBJ2-5; 9 nucleotides align to TRBD2. The CDR3 runs 16 residues. V gave up 0 bases and J gave up 4 bases; unmatched junction bases: 9. The germline gives CDR1 DFQATT, CDR2 SNEGSKA (reference sequence). CDR3 coding DNA: TGCAGTGCTAGAGAGGATTGGCGGGGGGGCGGAGAGACCCAGTACTTC. This codes for CSAREDWRGGGETQYF.

This clonotype was recorded at least ten times. This chain joins TRBV6-2 or TRBV6-3 and TRBJ2-7, with 12 bases matching TRBD1. J gave up 3 bases and V 5 bases, and 8 bases lay outside the gene matches. Germline CDR1 is MNHEY and CDR2 is SVGEGT. The CDR3 is 16 amino acids. The CDR3 nucleotides read TGTGCCAGCAGTAACCCGGGACAGGGGGCGGGCTACGAGCAGTACTTC. Protein: CASSNPGQGAGYEQYF.

This clonotype has ten or more counts. The chain couples TRBV11-3 to TRBJ1-6; D gene uncertain. CDR3 size: 15 residues. Per the germline V gene, CDR1 is SGHNT and CDR2 is YENEEA. V lost 2 bases and J lost 8, with 13 bases in between. CDR3 nucleotide sequence: TGTGCCAGCAGCTTACGGTACGGGAGGGATTCACCCCTCCACTTT. This encodes CASSLRYGRDSPLHF.